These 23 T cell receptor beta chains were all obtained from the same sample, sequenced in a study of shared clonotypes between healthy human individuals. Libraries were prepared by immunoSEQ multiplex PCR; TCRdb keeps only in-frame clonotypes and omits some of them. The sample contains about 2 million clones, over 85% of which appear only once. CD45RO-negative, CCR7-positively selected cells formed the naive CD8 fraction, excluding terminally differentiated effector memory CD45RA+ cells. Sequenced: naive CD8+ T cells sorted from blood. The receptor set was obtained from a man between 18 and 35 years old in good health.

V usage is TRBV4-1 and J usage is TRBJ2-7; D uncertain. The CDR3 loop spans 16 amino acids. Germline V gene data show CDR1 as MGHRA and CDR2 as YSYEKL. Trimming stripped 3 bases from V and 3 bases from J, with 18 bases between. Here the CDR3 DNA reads TGCGCCAGCAGCCAGGGTAGAGAATCCCGACTCTACGAGCAGTACTTC. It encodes CASSQGRESRLYEQYF.

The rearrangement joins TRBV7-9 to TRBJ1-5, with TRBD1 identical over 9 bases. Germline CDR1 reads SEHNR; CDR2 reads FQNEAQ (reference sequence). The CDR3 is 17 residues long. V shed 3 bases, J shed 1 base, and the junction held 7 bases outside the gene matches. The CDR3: CASSFSRQGESNQPQHF. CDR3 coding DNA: TGTGCCAGCAGCTTTTCACGACAGGGGGAAAGCAATCAGCCCCAGCATTTT.

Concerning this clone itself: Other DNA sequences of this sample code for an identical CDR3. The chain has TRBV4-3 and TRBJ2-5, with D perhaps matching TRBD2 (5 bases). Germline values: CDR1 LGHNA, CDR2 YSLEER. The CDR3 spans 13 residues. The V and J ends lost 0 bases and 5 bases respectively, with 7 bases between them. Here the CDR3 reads CASSQDREETQYF. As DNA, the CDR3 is TGCGCCAGCAGCCAAGATAGGGAGGAGACCCAGTACTTC.

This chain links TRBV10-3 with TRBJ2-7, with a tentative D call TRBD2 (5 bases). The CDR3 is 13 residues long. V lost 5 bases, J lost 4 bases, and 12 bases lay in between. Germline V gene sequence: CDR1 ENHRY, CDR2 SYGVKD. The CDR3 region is CAISTGSSYEQYF. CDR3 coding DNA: TGTGCCATCAGTACGGGGAGCTCATACGAGCAGTACTTC.

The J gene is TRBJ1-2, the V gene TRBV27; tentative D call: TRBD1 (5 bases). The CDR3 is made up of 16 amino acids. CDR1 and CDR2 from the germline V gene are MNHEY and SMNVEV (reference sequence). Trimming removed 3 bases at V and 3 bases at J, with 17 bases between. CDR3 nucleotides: TGTGCCAGCAGTTTCCTCCCCTTTGGGGCGGACTATGGCTACACCTTC. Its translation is CASSFLPFGADYGYTF.

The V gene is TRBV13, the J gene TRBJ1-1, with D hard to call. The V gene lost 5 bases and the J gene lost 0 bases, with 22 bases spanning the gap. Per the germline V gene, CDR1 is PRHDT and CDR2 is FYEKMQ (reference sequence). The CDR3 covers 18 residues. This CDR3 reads CASSPPYVGNPMNTEAFF. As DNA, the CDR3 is TGTGCCAGCAGCCCGCCCTACGTGGGAAACCCTATGAACACTGAAGCTTTCTTT.

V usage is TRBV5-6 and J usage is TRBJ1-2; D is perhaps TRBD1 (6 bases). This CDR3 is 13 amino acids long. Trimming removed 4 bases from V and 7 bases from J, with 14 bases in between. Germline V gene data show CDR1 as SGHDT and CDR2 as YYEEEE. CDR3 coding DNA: TGTGCCAGCAGCATAGGACGGGGGCCTGGCTACACCTTC. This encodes CASSIGRGPGYTF.

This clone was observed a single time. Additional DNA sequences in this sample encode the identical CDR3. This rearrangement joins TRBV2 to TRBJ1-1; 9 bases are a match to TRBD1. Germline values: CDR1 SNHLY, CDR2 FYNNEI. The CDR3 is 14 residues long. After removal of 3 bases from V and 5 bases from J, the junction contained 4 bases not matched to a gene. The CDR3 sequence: CASSEGQGGTEAFF. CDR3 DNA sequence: TGTGCCAGCAGTGAGGGACAGGGTGGGACTGAAGCTTTCTTT.

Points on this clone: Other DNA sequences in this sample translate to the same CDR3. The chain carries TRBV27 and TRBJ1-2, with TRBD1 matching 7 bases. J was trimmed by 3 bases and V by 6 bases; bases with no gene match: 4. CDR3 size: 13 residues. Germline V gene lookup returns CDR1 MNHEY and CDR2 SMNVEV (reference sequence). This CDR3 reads CASSLDRDYGYTF. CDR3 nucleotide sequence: TGTGCCAGCAGCTTAGACAGGGACTATGGCTACACCTTC.

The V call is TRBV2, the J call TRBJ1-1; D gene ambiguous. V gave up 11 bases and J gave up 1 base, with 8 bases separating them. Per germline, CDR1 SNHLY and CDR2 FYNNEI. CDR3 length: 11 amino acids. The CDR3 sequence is CAFQANTEAFF. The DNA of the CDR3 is TGTGCCTTTCAAGCGAACACTGAAGCTTTCTTT.

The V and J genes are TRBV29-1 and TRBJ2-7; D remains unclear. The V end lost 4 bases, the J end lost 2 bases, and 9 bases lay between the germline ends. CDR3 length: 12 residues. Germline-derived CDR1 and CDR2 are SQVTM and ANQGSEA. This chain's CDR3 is CSVGNVAYEQYF. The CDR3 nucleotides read TGCAGCGTTGGTAATGTGGCCTACGAGCAGTACTTC.

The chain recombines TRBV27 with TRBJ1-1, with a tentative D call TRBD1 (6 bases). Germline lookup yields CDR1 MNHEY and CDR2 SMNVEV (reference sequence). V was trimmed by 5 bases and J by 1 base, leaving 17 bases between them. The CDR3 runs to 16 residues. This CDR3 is CASSPSSGDRNTEAFF. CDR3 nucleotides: TGTGCCAGCAGTCCCTCCTCAGGGGATAGGAACACTGAAGCTTTCTTT.

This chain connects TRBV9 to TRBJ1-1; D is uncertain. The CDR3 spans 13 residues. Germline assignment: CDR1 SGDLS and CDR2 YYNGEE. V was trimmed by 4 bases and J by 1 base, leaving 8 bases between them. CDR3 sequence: CASSSGPNTEAFF. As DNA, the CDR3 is TGTGCCAGCAGCTCCGGACCGAACACTGAAGCTTTCTTT.

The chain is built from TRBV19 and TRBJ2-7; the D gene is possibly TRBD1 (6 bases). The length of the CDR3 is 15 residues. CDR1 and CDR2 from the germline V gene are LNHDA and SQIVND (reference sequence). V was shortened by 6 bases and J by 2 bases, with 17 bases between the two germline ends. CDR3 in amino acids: CASRPNTGRPYEQYF. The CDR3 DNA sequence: TGTGCCAGTAGACCCAACACAGGGCGACCCTACGAGCAGTACTTC.

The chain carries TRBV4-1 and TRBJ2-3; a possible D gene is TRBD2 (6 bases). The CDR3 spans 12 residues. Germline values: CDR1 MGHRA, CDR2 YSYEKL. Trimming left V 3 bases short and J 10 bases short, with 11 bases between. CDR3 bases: TGCGCCAGCAGCCAGGAGGGACTCTCGCAGTATTTT. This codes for CASSQEGLSQYF.

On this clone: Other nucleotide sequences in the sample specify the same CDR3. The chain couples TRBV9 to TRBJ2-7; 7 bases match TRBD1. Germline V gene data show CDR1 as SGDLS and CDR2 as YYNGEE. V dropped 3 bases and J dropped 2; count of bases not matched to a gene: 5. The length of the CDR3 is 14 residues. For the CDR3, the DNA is TGTGCCAGCAGCGCAGGGGGAGACACCTACGAGCAGTACTTC. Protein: CASSAGGDTYEQYF.

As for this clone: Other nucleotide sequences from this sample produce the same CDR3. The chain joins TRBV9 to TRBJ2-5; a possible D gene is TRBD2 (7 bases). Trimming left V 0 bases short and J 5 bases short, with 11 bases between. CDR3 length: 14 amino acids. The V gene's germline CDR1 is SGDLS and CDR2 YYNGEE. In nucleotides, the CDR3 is TGTGCCAGCAGCGTAGGAGGGGGGGCCGAGACCCAGTACTTC. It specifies CASSVGGGAETQYF.

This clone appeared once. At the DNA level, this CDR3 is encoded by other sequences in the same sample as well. DNA of the CDR3: TGTGCCAGCAGCGTAGGTGGGGACACGTATGGCTACACCTTC. It yields the protein CASSVGGDTYGYTF. The rearrangement links TRBV9 to TRBJ1-2, with D possibly being TRBD1 (6 bases). The CDR3 spans 14 residues. In germline, CDR1 is SGDLS, CDR2 YYNGEE. The V gene lost 0 bases and the J gene lost 5 bases, with 11 bases spanning the gap.

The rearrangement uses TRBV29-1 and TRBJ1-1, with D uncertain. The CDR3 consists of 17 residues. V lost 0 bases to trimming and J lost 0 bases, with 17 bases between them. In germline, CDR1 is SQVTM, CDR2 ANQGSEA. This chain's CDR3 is CSVEDRLADPMNTEAFF. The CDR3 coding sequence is TGCAGCGTTGAAGATCGGTTGGCAGACCCAATGAACACTGAAGCTTTCTTT.

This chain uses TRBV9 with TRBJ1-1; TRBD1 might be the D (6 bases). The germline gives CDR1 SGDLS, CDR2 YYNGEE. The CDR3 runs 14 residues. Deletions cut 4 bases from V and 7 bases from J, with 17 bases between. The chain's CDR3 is CASSPGGAGVEAFF. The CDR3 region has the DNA TGTGCCAGCAGCCCCGGGGGGGCCGGGGTTGAAGCTTTCTTT.

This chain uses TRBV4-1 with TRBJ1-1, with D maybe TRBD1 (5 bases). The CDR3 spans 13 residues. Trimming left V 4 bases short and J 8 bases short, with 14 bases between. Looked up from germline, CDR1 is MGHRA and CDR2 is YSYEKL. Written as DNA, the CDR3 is TGCGCCAGCAGCCTCAAAGGGGCGGTGGAAGCTTTCTTT. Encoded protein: CASSLKGAVEAFF.

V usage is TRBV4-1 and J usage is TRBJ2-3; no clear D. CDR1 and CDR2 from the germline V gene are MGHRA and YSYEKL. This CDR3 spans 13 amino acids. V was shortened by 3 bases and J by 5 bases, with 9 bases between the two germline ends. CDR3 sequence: CASSHPVGDTQYF. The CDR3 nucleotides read TGCGCCAGCAGCCATCCGGTTGGAGATACGCAGTATTTT.

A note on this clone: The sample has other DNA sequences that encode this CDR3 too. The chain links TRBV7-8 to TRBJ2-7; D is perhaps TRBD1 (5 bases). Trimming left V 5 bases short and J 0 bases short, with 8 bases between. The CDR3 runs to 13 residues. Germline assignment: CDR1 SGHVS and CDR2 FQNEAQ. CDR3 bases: TGTGCCAGCAGCCTAAGGGGCTCCTACGAGCAGTACTTC. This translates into CASSLRGSYEQYF. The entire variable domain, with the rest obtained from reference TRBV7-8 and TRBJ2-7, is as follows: GAGVSQSPRYKVAKRGQDVALRCDPISGHVSLFWYQQALGQGPEFLTYFQNEAQLDKSGLPSDRFFAERPEGSVSTLKIQRTQQEDSAVYLCASSLRGSYEQYFGPGTRLTVT.